Below, one T cell receptor (beta chain) is given with its context. The antigen remains undetermined. The source of the sample is a study of T cells after posttransplantation cyclophosphamide. Overall study findings and caveats: TRB clonality was highly associated with recipient CMV seropositivity and reactivation. Tissue-infiltrating T cells from skin or gut overlapped little with blood T cells.

CDR1 MNHNS and CDR2 SASEGT come from the germline V gene. V lost 2 bases to trimming and J lost 10 bases; unmatched junction nucleotides: 7. There are 15 residues in the CDR3. Treatment was busulfan-fludarabine conditioning, a marrow graft, and cyclophosphamide on days +3 and +4. Method: immunoSEQ multiplex PCR; TCRdb's copy keeps in-frame clones and lacks some. Among about 43,000 clones listed, about 92% were seen once. Specimen: PBMCs, collected about 62 days after allogeneic stem cell transplant with posttransplant cyclophosphamide. The TCR comes from a male patient between 55 and 70 years old who received an allogeneic stem cell transplant from a related donor and was CMV-positive. Some T cells may be transferred from the graft donor. The chain employs TRBV6-1 and TRBJ1-6; 8 positions agree with TRBD1. The CDR3 spells CASSELGQGRSPLHF. The DNA of the CDR3 is TGTGCCAGCAGTGAACTTGGACAGGGTCGATCACCCCTCCACTTT.